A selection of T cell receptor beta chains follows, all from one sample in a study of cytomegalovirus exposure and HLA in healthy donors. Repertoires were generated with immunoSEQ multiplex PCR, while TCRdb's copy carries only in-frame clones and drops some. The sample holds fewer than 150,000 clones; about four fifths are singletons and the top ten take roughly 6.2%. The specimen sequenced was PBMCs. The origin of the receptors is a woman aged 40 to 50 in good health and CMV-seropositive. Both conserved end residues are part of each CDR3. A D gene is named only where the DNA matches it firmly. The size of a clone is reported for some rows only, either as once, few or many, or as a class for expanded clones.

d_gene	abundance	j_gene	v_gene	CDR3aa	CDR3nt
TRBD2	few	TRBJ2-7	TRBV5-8	CATVRRGEEF	TGTGCCACCGTACGGCGGGGGGAGGAGTTC
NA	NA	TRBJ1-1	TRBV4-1	CASSPPTGNTEAFF	TGCGCCAGCAGCCCCCCAACAGGGAACACTGAAGCTTTCTTT
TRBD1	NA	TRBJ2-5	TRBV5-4	CASSTGTVTETQYF	TGTGCCAGCAGCACGGGGACAGTAACGGAGACCCAGTACTTC
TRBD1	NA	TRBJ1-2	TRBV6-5	CASRSGTVGGDTF	TGTGCCAGCAGGTCCGGGACAGTGGGCGGGGACACCTTC
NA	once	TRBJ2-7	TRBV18	CASSPLLGEHEQYF	TGTGCCAGCTCACCACTCTTAGGGGAACACGAGCAGTACTTC
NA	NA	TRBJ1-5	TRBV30	CAWSVRGGNQPQHF	TGTGCCTGGAGTGTACGGGGGGGCAATCAGCCCCAGCATTTT
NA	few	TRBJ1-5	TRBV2	CASSVRGLGQPQHF	TGTGCCAGCAGTGTACGGGGATTGGGGCAGCCCCAGCATTTT
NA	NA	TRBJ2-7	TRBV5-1	CASSLVGGTPYEQYF	TGCGCCAGCAGCTTGGTAGGCGGGACTCCCTACGAGCAGTACTTC
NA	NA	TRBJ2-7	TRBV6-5	CASSGSLDSSYEQYF	TGTGCCAGCAGTGGGTCCCTGGACAGCTCCTACGAGCAGTACTTC
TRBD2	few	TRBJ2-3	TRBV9	CASSVLPSGAGYTDTQYF	TGTGCCAGCAGCGTACTCCCTTCGGGAGCGGGGTACACAGATACGCAGTATTTT
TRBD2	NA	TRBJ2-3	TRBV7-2	CASSLALAGGRTDTQYF	TGTGCCAGCAGCTTAGCATTAGCGGGAGGGCGCACAGATACGCAGTATTTT
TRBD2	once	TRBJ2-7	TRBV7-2	CASSPSGSGSGYEQYF	TGTGCCAGCAGCCCTTCGGGGAGCGGGAGCGGGTACGAGCAGTACTTC
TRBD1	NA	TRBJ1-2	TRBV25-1	CASSVQGQEYGYTF	TGTGCCAGCAGCGTCCAGGGACAGGAGTATGGCTACACCTTC
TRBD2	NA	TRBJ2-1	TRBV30	CAWSLAGGINEQFF	TGTGCCTGGAGTTTAGCGGGAGGGATCAATGAGCAGTTCTTC
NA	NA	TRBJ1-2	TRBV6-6	CASSYKDLKGGVGYTF	TGTGCCAGCAGTTACAAGGACCTTAAGGGGGGGGTGGGCTACACCTTC
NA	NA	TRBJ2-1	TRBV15	CATSKERPGVDEQFF	TGTGCCACCAGCAAAGAACGGCCGGGAGTGGATGAGCAGTTCTTC
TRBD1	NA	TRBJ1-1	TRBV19	CASSAQGVRTEAFF	TGTGCCAGTAGTGCACAGGGGGTAAGGACTGAAGCTTTCTTT
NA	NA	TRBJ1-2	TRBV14	CASSRGENYGYTF	TGTGCCAGCAGCCGGGGAGAAAACTATGGCTACACCTTC
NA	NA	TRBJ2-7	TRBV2	CASSGLNEQYF	TGTGCCAGCAGTGGTCTAAACGAGCAGTACTTC
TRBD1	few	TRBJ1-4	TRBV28	CASSLGGQGLKLFF	TGTGCCAGCAGTTTAGGGGGACAGGGGTTAAAACTGTTTTTT
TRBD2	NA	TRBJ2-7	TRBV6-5	CASSYVRTSGSYEQYF	TGTGCCAGCAGTTACGTACGGACTAGCGGCTCCTACGAGCAGTACTTC
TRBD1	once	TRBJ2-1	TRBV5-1	CASSKQGGSYNEQFF	TGCGCCAGCAGCAAACAGGGGGGAAGCTACAATGAGCAGTTCTTC
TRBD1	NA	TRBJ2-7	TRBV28	CASAPGQGSSYEQYF	TGTGCCAGCGCTCCGGGACAGGGCTCATCCTACGAGCAGTACTTC
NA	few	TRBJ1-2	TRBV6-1	CASSEHTNYGYTF	TGTGCCAGCAGTGAACACACTAACTATGGCTACACCTTC
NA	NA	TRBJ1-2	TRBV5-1	CASSLGENYGYTF	TGCGCCAGCAGCTTGGGGGAGAACTATGGCTACACCTTC
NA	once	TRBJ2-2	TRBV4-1	CASSPFVTLTTGELFF	TGCGCCAGCAGCCCCTTCGTGACTCTTACTACCGGGGAGCTGTTTTTT
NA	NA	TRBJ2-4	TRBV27	CASSHREAKNIQYF	TGTGCCAGCAGTCACAGGGAGGCCAAAAACATTCAGTACTTC
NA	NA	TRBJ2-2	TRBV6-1	CASSEIFGHATGELFF	TGTGCCAGCAGTGAAATTTTTGGACACGCCACCGGGGAGCTGTTTTTT
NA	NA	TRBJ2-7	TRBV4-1	CASSQDVVSYEQYF	TGCGCCAGCAGCCAAGATGTGGTCTCCTACGAGCAGTACTTC
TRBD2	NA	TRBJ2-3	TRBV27	CASSLTLRAGSTDTQYF	TGTGCCAGCAGTCTTACCCTTAGAGCGGGAAGCACAGATACGCAGTATTTT
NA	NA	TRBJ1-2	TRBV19	CASSIGTAHYGYTF	TGTGCCAGTAGTATAGGGACAGCCCACTATGGCTACACCTTC
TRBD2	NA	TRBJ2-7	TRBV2	CASSRLAGFNEQYF	TGTGCCAGCAGCAGACTAGCGGGGTTCAACGAGCAGTACTTC
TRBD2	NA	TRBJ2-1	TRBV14	CASSRRTSVLNEQFF	TGTGCCAGCAGCCGTAGGACTAGCGTATTAAATGAGCAGTTCTTC
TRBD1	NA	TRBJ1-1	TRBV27	CASRQGRGRNTEAFF	TGTGCCAGCAGACAAGGCAGGGGGCGGAACACTGAAGCTTTCTTT
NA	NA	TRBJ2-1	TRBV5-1	CASSFSGNEQFF	TGCGCCAGCAGCTTTAGCGGCAATGAGCAGTTCTTC
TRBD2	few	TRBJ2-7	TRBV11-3	CASSFLAGGQGLAGSYEQYF	TGTGCCAGCAGCTTCTTGGCGGGAGGACAGGGACTAGCGGGATCCTACGAGCAGTACTTC
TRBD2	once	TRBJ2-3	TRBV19	CASKGLAVTDTQYF	TGTGCCAGTAAGGGACTAGCGGTCACAGATACGCAGTATTTT
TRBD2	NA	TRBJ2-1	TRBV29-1	CSVGLAGTYNEQFF	TGCAGCGTTGGGTTAGCGGGAACCTACAATGAGCAGTTCTTC
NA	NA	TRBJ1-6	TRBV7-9	CASSLSQAYNSPLHF	TGTGCCAGCAGCTTAAGCCAGGCCTATAATTCACCCCTCCACTTT
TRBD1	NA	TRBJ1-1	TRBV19	CASSRQGNTEAFF	TGTGCCAGTAGCAGACAGGGGAACACTGAAGCTTTCTTT
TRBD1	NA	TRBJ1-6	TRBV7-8	CASSPRDRSNTGSPLHF	TGTGCCAGCAGCCCAAGGGACAGGAGTAACACTGGGTCACCCCTCCACTTT
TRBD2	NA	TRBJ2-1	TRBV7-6	CASSLVPSGSSYNEQFF	TGTGCCAGCAGCTTAGTACCTAGCGGGAGCTCCTACAATGAGCAGTTCTTC
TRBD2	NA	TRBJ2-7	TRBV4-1	CASSQGGLGRESPYEQYF	TGCGCCAGCAGCCAAGGGGGTTTGGGGCGGGAGAGCCCCTACGAGCAGTACTTC
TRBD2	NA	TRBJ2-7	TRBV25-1	CASSERTSGNPYEQYF	TGTGCCAGCAGTGAGCGGACTAGCGGGAATCCCTACGAGCAGTACTTC
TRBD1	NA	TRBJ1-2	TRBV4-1	CASSQEKDRKSYGYTF	TGCGCCAGCAGCCAAGAGAAGGACAGGAAGAGTTATGGCTACACCTTC
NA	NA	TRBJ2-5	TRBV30	CAWSGGGAYQETQYF	TGTGCCTGGAGTGGCGGAGGGGCCTACCAAGAGACCCAGTACTTC
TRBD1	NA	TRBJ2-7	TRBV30	CALSRDSGYEQYF	TGTGCCCTGTCCCGGGACAGTGGTTACGAGCAGTACTTC
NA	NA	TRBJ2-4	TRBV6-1	CASTPLWGENIQYF	TGTGCCAGCACTCCACTCTGGGGAGAAAACATTCAGTACTTC